This TCR beta chain was identified during a study of T cell changes during pregnancy in multiple sclerosis. Profiling relied on immunoSEQ multiplex PCR, and the TCRdb table lists in-frame clones only, not all of them. The table has tens of thousands of clones, around 94% seen once; the top ten hold around 2.5%. The sample here was CD8+ T cells from peripheral blood mononuclear cells, taken after pregnancy. This TCR derives from a female donor with multiple sclerosis, enrolled in a pregnancy study.

The CDR3 nucleotides are TGCGCCAGCAGCCCCAAGACAGGGAGAAGTCTGACAGATACGCAGTATTTT. Protein product: CASSPKTGRSLTDTQYF. The J gene is TRBJ2-3, the V gene TRBV4-3; 7 bases fit TRBD1. CDR1 and CDR2 from the germline V gene are LGHNA and YSLEER. The V segment lost 4 bases and the J segment 3 bases; nucleotides outside the gene matches: 13. CDR3 size: 17 residues.